This TCR beta chain originates from a study of T cells after yellow fever vaccination. Each CDR3 protein gets one entry after TCRdb re-called the 5' RACE reads with MiXCR. The data show approximately 350,000 distinct CDR3 sequences, under 14% seen once. Germline V gene sequence: CDR1 SGHTA, CDR2 FQGNSA. The CDR3 loop spans 14 amino acids. Trimming at V came to 6 bases and at J to 4 bases, leaving 5 bases not matched to a gene. The chain combines TRBV7-2 with TRBJ1-5; 8 bases line up with TRBD1. The sample consisted of PBMCs, taken on the day of the first yellow fever vaccination. The origin of this receptor is a man aged 18-30 years who received the YFV17D yellow fever vaccine. CDR3 DNA sequence: TGTGCCAGCAGTCCAGGGGGCTGGAATCAGCCCCAGCATTTT. Amino acid sequence: CASSPGGWNQPQHF.